A selection of T cell receptor beta chains follows, all from one sample in a study of T cell repertoires in cytomegalovirus infection. TCRdb reprocessed the reads via MiXCR and lists one record per CDR3 protein. The sample contains around 530,000 distinct CDR3 sequences, more than 15% of which appear only once. Material for sequencing was CD8+ T cells from PBMCs. Every receptor here comes from a human donor in good health (CMV status not recorded). Some clones in this sample may be carry-over from other donors' samples. Both conserved end residues are part of each CDR3. The D gene is left open where the match is weak. Clone size is shown for a subset of rows, as once, few, many or a class of expanded clone.

V	size	J	D	CDR3	DNA
TRBV7-9	many	TRBJ2-7	TRBD2	CASAKPGLTYEQYF	TGTGCCAGCGCAAAACCGGGACTAACCTACGAGCAGTACTTC
TRBV6-2/TRBV6-3	many	TRBJ1-1	.	CASSYVLGKTEAFF	TGTGCCAGCAGTTACGTGTTGGGGAAAACTGAAGCTTTCTTT
TRBV9	.	TRBJ2-7	.	CASSVGGTVTYEQYF	TGTGCCAGCAGCGTAGGGGGTACCGTTACCTACGAGCAGTACTTC
TRBV7-9	many	TRBJ1-5	.	CASSLPGEGNQPQHF	TGTGCCAGCAGCTTACCAGGGGAGGGCAATCAGCCCCAGCATTTT
TRBV12-3/TRBV12-4	.	TRBJ2-3	.	CASTSGRAPSTQYF	TGTGCCAGCACCTCCGGACGGGCCCCTAGCACGCAGTATTTT
TRBV28	.	TRBJ2-7	.	CAVFPRVSGYEQYF	TGTGCCGTCTTCCCCAGGGTTAGCGGTTACGAGCAGTACTTC
TRBV10-3	.	TRBJ2-7	.	CAISDGQGLLSYEQYF	TGTGCCATCAGTGACGGCCAGGGGTTACTCTCCTACGAGCAGTACTTC
TRBV30	few	TRBJ2-2	TRBD2	CAWDIAGTNTGELFF	TGTGCCTGGGACATAGCGGGGACAAACACCGGGGAGCTGTTTTTT
TRBV29-1	.	TRBJ2-6	.	CSVSGEDSGANVLTF	TGCAGCGTTTCGGGGGAGGACTCTGGGGCCAACGTCCTGACTTTC
TRBV15	.	TRBJ2-1	.	CATSLPGLNEQFF	TGTGCCACCAGCCTCCCAGGGCTTAATGAGCAGTTCTTC
TRBV9	few	TRBJ1-1	.	CASSAGWTAVNTEAFF	TGTGCCAGCAGCGCCGGCTGGACAGCCGTGAACACTGAAGCTTTCTTT
TRBV5-5	many	TRBJ1-1	.	CASSLGGLTRTEAFF	TGTGCCAGCAGCTTGGGTGGCCTAACCCGCACTGAAGCTTTCTTT
TRBV29-1	few	TRBJ2-7	.	CSGYDYEQYF	TGCAGCGGCTACGACTACGAGCAGTACTTC
TRBV29-1	few	TRBJ2-1	.	CSAPQEAPYNEQFF	TGCAGCGCCCCCCAGGAGGCTCCGTACAATGAGCAGTTCTTC
TRBV28	few	TRBJ2-5	TRBD2	CASSLVAGGYRETQYF	TGTGCCAGCAGTTTGGTAGCGGGAGGATATCGAGAGACCCAGTACTTC
TRBV20-1	.	TRBJ2-1	.	CSARVRGYEQFF	TGCAGTGCTCGGGTGAGAGGGTATGAGCAGTTCTTC
TRBV6-1	many	TRBJ1-5	.	CASSEDSGTTQPQHF	TGTGCCAGCAGTGAAGATTCCGGGACAACCCAGCCCCAGCATTTT
TRBV2	.	TRBJ2-2	.	CASSEALPGDGTGELFF	TGTGCCAGCAGTGAAGCCCTCCCGGGCGACGGTACCGGGGAGCTGTTTTTT
TRBV28	many	TRBJ1-1	.	CASSDTNTEAFF	TGTGCCAGCAGTGACACTAACACTGAAGCTTTCTTT
TRBV2	.	TRBJ2-7	.	CASSEGWGYEQYF	TGTGCCAGCAGTGAAGGCTGGGGGTACGAGCAGTACTTC
TRBV3-1	.	TRBJ2-1	.	CASSQPITRSLYNEQFF	TGTGCCAGCAGCCAACCTATCACTAGGTCTCTTTACAATGAGCAGTTCTTC
TRBV6-6	.	TRBJ1-3	TRBD1	CASGPGTGGLLSGNTIYF	TGTGCCAGCGGACCCGGGACAGGGGGCCTTCTCTCTGGAAACACCATATATTTT
TRBV20-1	.	TRBJ1-3	.	CSARDSERGNTIYF	TGCAGTGCTAGGGACAGCGAACGGGGAAACACCATATATTTT